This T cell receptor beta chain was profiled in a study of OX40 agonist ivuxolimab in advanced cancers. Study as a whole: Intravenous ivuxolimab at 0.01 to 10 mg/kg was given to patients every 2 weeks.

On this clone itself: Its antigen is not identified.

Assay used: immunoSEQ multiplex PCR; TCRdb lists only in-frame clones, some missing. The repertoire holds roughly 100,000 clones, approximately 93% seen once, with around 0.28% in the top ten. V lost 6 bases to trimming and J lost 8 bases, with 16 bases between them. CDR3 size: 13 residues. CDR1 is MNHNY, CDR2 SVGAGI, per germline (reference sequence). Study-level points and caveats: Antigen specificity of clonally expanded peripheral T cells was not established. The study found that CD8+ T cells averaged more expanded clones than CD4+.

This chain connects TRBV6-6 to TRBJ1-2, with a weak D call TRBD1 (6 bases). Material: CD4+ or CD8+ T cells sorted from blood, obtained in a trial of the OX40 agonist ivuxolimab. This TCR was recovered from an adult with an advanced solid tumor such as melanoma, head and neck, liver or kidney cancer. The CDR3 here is CASSPTGSGGYTF. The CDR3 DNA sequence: TGTGCCAGCAGCCCTACAGGGTCAGGAGGCTACACCTTC.